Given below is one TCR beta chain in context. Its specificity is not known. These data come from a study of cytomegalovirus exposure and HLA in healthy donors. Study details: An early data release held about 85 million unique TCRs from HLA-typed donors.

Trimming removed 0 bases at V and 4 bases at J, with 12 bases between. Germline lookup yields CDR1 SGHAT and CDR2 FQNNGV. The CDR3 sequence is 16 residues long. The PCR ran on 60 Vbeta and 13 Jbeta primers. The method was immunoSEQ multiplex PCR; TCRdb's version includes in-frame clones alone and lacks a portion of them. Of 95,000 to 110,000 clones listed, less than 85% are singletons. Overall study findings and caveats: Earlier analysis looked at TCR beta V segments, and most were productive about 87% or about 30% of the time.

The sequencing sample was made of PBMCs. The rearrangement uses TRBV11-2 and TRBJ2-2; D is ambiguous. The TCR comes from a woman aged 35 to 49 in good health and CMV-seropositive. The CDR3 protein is CASSLDLERSTGELFF. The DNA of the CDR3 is TGTGCCAGCAGCTTAGATCTCGAGAGGTCCACCGGGGAGCTGTTTTTT.